A single sample is the source of the 21 T cell receptor beta chains below, sequenced in a study of blood T cell repertoires in COVID-19. This table comes from immunoSEQ multiplex PCR, and its TCRdb copy is limited to in-frame clones, with some not included. The data hold roughly 50,000 clones, with 80% to 90% observed a single time. The sequencing sample was made of peripheral blood. These receptors were obtained from a middle-aged man with acute or convalescent COVID-19.

This rearrangement joins TRBV11-3 to TRBJ1-1; 7 nucleotides match TRBD1. In germline, CDR1 is SGHNT, CDR2 YENEEA. The CDR3 sequence is 13 residues long. V shed 0 bases, J shed 7 bases, and the junction held 2 bases outside the gene matches. The CDR3: CASSLDRDSEAFF. For the CDR3, the DNA is TGTGCCAGCAGCTTAGATCGGGACAGTGAAGCTTTCTTT.

The chain has TRBV7-2 and TRBJ1-2; D gene uncertain. This CDR3 comprises 13 residues. The V end lost 7 bases, the J end lost 1 base, and 10 bases lay between the germline ends. The germline gives CDR1 SGHTA, CDR2 FQGNSA. CDR3 sequence reads: CASKTYSNYGYTF. The CDR3 DNA reads TGTGCCAGCAAGACGTACAGTAACTATGGCTACACCTTC.

The gene calls are TRBV4-1 and TRBJ1-3; D remains unclear. V lost 5 bases, J lost 0 bases, and 14 bases lay in between. Germline V gene sequence: CDR1 MGHRA, CDR2 YSYEKL. The CDR3 extends over 16 amino acids. The CDR3 DNA follows: TGCGCCAGCAGCTCCCGTGACACCAACTCTGGAAACACCATATATTTT. Translating gives CASSSRDTNSGNTIYF.

CDR3 DNA: TGTGCCGTACAGGACAGGGGGCAAGAAAAACTGTTTTTT. Protein: CAVQDRGQEKLFF. J is TRBJ1-4 and V is TRBV24-1; 11 positions match TRBD1. This CDR3 is 13 amino acids long. The J segment lost 8 bases and the V segment lost 12 bases, leaving 7 bases of the junction unmatched. Per germline, CDR1 KGHDR and CDR2 SFDVKD.

The chain is built from TRBV5-1 and TRBJ1-1; a possible D gene is TRBD1 (6 bases). The V gene lost 5 bases and the J gene lost 0 bases, with 17 bases spanning the gap. The CDR3 is made up of 16 amino acids. The V gene's germline CDR1 is SGHRS and CDR2 YFSETQ. The CDR3: CASRQGLGSMNTEAFF. Written as DNA, the CDR3 is TGCGCCAGCAGACAGGGCCTTGGCTCGATGAACACTGAAGCTTTCTTT.

The genes are TRBV2 and TRBJ1-5; no clear D gene. The length of the CDR3 is 15 residues. V was pared by 3 bases and J by 5 bases, with 14 bases between. Per germline, CDR1 SNHLY and CDR2 FYNNEI. CDR3 sequence reads: CASSDWANPYQPQHF. CDR3 DNA: TGTGCCAGCAGTGACTGGGCCAACCCCTATCAGCCCCAGCATTTT.

This chain links TRBV4-2 with TRBJ1-1, with 7 bases matching TRBD1. Germline CDR1 is LGHNA and CDR2 is YNFKEQ. J lost 7 bases, V lost 3 bases, and 8 bases had no gene match. The CDR3 spans 14 residues. This CDR3 reads CASSQDGQESEAFF. In nucleotides, the CDR3 is TGTGCCAGCAGCCAGGACGGACAGGAGAGTGAAGCTTTCTTT.

The chain recombines TRBV7-2 with TRBJ1-1; 7 bases align to TRBD1. V was clipped by 10 bases and J by 2 bases; unmatched bases: 10. The length of the CDR3 is 14 residues. Germline values: CDR1 SGHTA, CDR2 FQGNSA. The CDR3 DNA reads as TGTGCCACCAGGGGCCAGGGGGGAAACACTGAAGCTTTCTTT. Translation gives CATRGQGGNTEAFF.

The CDR3 DNA reads TGTGCCAGTAGTATATCTTTCGGACTAGCGGGAGTAACCGGGGAGCTGTTTTTT. Protein product: CASSISFGLAGVTGELFF. The rearrangement joins TRBV19 to TRBJ2-2; 13 bases match TRBD2. Per the germline V gene, CDR1 is LNHDA and CDR2 is SQIVND (reference sequence). V was clipped by 2 bases and J by 5 bases; unmatched bases: 8. The CDR3 spans 18 residues. Drawing the rest from reference TRBV19 and TRBJ2-2, the complete variable domain is DGGITQSPKYLFRKEGQNVTLSCEQNLNHDAMYWYRQDPGQGLRLIYYSQIVNDFQKGDIAEGYSVSREKKESFPLTVTSAQKNPTAFYLCASSISFGLAGVTGELFFGEGSRLTVL.

The V call is TRBV7-9, the J call TRBJ2-6; TRBD1 is a possible D gene (6 bases). The CDR3 spans 16 residues. CDR1 is SEHNR and CDR2 is FQNEAQ in the germline V gene (reference sequence). V was clipped by 3 bases and J by 2 bases, with 11 bases between them. The CDR3 coding sequence is TGTGCCAGCAGCTTTACAGGGACGCCTGGGGCCAACGTCCTGACTTTC. Encoded protein: CASSFTGTPGANVLTF.

The chain uses TRBV3-1 (or the pseudogene TRBV3-2) and TRBJ2-3, with TRBD2 matching 8 bases. Germline CDR1 is LGHDT and CDR2 is YNNKEL (reference sequence). The CDR3 loop spans 17 amino acids. The V segment lost 0 bases and the J segment 2 bases; nucleotides outside the gene matches: 7. In DNA, the CDR3 is TGTGCCAGCAGCCAAGATAGGGCGGGGGGCCCCACAGATACGCAGTATTTT. It translates to CASSQDRAGGPTDTQYF.

This chain joins TRBV30 and TRBJ1-3, with 12 bases identical to TRBD1. V lost 4 bases, J lost 6 bases, and 7 bases stayed unmatched. There are 15 residues in the CDR3. The germline CDR1 and CDR2 sequences are GTSNPN and SVGIG (reference sequence). The CDR3 is CAWNPGTGGENTIYF. For the CDR3, the DNA is TGTGCCTGGAATCCCGGGACAGGGGGCGAAAACACCATATATTTT.

CDR3 nucleotide sequence: TGTGCCAGCACCCAATTAGAGCGAAACACCATATATTTT. It codes for CASTQLERNTIYF. The chain carries TRBV7-9 and TRBJ1-3; no clear D. V gave up 7 bases and J gave up 5 bases, with 12 bases separating them. Germline lookup yields CDR1 SEHNR and CDR2 FQNEAQ (reference sequence). This CDR3 region has 13 residues.

J is TRBJ1-1 and V is TRBV18, with a possible D match to TRBD1 (6 bases). The CDR3 runs to 13 residues. Trimming took 6 bases from V and 2 from J, leaving 10 bases between them. Germline-derived CDR1 and CDR2 are KGHSH and LQKENI. In DNA, the CDR3 is TGTGCCAGCTCCGCGGACAGAAACACTGAAGCTTTCTTT. Amino acid sequence: CASSADRNTEAFF. The complete variable domain, with remaining parts taken from reference TRBV18 and TRBJ1-1, reads NAGVMQNPRHLVRRRGQEARLRCSPMKGHSHVYWYRQLPEEGLKFMVYLQKENIIDESGMPKERFSAEFPKEGPSILRIQQVVRGDSAAYFCASSADRNTEAFFGQGTRLTVV.

The chain joins TRBV2 to TRBJ1-2; tentatively, D is TRBD1 (5 bases). CDR1 is SNHLY and CDR2 is FYNNEI in the germline V gene. The V and J ends lost 6 bases and 7 bases respectively, with 18 bases between them. The CDR3 consists of 14 residues. The CDR3 bases are TGTGCCAGCAGGCTAACAAGCGGGGGGGGTGGCTACACCTTC. It yields the protein CASRLTSGGGGYTF.

The V call is TRBV12-3 or TRBV12-4, the J call TRBJ1-1, with TRBD1 identical over 11 bases. The junction had 9 bases not matched to a gene; V was cut back by 6 bases and J by 12 bases. The CDR3 is 13 amino acids. CDR3 amino acids: CASSSGTGGSTFF. Written as DNA, the CDR3 is TGTGCCAGCAGCTCCGGGACAGGGGGGTCGACTTTCTTT.

This chain joins TRBV2 and TRBJ1-6, with D perhaps TRBD1 (5 bases). The CDR3 runs 13 residues. Germline-derived CDR1 and CDR2 are SNHLY and FYNNEI. V was clipped by 2 bases and J by 6 bases, with 5 bases between them. DNA of the CDR3: TGTGCCAGCAGTGAACAGGGTAATTCACCCCTCCACTTT. Protein sequence: CASSEQGNSPLHF.

V gene TRBV7-8 combines with J gene TRBJ2-7; TRBD1 matches at 7 bases. From germline, CDR1 is SGHVS and CDR2 FQNEAQ. V shed 3 bases and J 0 bases; nucleotides not matched to a gene: 2. This CDR3 has 14 amino acids. The DNA for the CDR3 is TGTGCCAGCAGCTTCAGGGACAGCTCCTACGAGCAGTACTTC. This sequence encodes CASSFRDSSYEQYF.

This chain uses TRBV19 with TRBJ2-7; TRBD2 is a possible D gene (6 bases). This CDR3 has 15 residues. Germline-derived CDR1 and CDR2 are LNHDA and SQIVND (reference sequence). V was cut by 5 bases and J by 0 bases, with 14 bases left in between. CDR3 bases: TGTGCCAGTAGTGGAACTTACGGGAGCTCCTACGAGCAGTACTTC. This sequence encodes CASSGTYGSSYEQYF. The variable domain in full, with the rest retrieved from reference TRBV19 and TRBJ2-7, is DGGITQSPKYLFRKEGQNVTLSCEQNLNHDAMYWYRQDPGQGLRLIYYSQIVNDFQKGDIAEGYSVSREKKESFPLTVTSAQKNPTAFYLCASSGTYGSSYEQYFGPGTRLTVT.

The CDR3 region has the DNA TGTGCCAGTAGCAGAGTGGGAGGCAATCAGCCCCAGCATTTT. Encoded protein: CASSRVGGNQPQHF. The chain joins TRBV19 to TRBJ1-5, with D unresolved. The V gene's germline CDR1 is LNHDA and CDR2 SQIVND (reference sequence). The CDR3 sequence is 14 residues long. Trimming removed 6 bases from V and 2 bases from J, with 11 bases in between.

This sequence joins TRBV28 and TRBJ1-1; tentatively, D is TRBD1 (6 bases). Trimming took 7 bases from V and 3 from J, leaving 15 bases between them. The CDR3 is 14 residues long. Germline V CDR1 and CDR2: MDHEN, SYDVKM. CDR3 sequence reads: CASTLGGADTEAFF. In DNA, the CDR3 is TGTGCCAGCACCTTGGGGGGGGCTGACACTGAAGCTTTCTTT.